This T cell receptor (beta chain) was sequenced for a study of T cell changes during pregnancy in multiple sclerosis. The assay was immunoSEQ multiplex PCR, and TCRdb's table has in-frame clones only and misses some. This sample has 70,000 to 80,000 clones; about 88% occur once, and the top ten carry 3% to 4%. There are 13 residues in the CDR3. Trimming removed 10 bases from V and 1 base from J; junction bases left unmatched: 6. Per germline, CDR1 ENHRY and CDR2 SYGVKD. This TCR derives from a female donor with multiple sclerosis, enrolled in a pregnancy study. This specimen consisted of peripheral blood, obtained before pregnancy. The chain links TRBV10-3 to TRBJ1-1, with TRBD1 matching 7 bases. CDR3 protein: CATLGTANTEAFF. DNA for the CDR3: TGTGCCACCTTGGGGACAGCGAACACTGAAGCTTTCTTT.